The sequence of this T cell receptor beta chain was determined in a study of vaccination and CD4 T cells after COVID-19. Germline lookup yields CDR1 MGHRA and CDR2 YSYEKL. V was pared by 1 base and J by 4 bases, with 5 bases of the junction left unmatched. There are 15 residues in the CDR3. Within the sample, this clonotype is large. Its antigen is not identified. Stated treatment: 10-day PBMC culture with coronavirus spike peptide pools or control peptides (ViraFEST assay). The study sequenced cultured CD4+ T cell DNA using the Oncomine TCR Beta short-read assay. From the PCR reads, TCRdb called clonotypes with MiXCR, one entry per CDR3 protein. The sample has 3,200 or so distinct CDR3 sequences, about 79% seen once; the top ten hold around 30%.

Sequencing used CD4+ T cells from blood, cultured in vitro. The chain employs TRBV4-1 and TRBJ1-2, with 8 positions matching TRBD1. This clonotype originated in a human donor who had recovered from COVID-19. The CDR3 DNA reads as TGCGCCAGCAGCCAAGTAGGACAGGGACTCTATGGCTACACCTTC. This codes for CASSQVGQGLYGYTF.